What follows are 27 T cell receptor beta chains derived from one specimen sequenced in a study of post-analysis software for immune sequencing data (dated by TCRdb to the mid-2010s). The time point label corresponds to: second blood draw from one MS patient after hematopoietic stem cell transplantation. Library construction relied on PCR. Sequencing used an Illumina HiSeq 2500. To reduce PCR and sequencing biases, unique molecular identifiers were built into the TCR beta cDNA libraries. TCRdb applied fastp at Q25 and MiXCR to the public reads, then kept only in-frame beta chains. Rows with one shared CDR3 protein collapse into an entry with the most common genes and DNA. Across this sample there are 150,000 to 200,000 distinct CDR3 sequences, with 35% to 40% seen only once. 25% to 35% of the sample is taken by the ten largest. The sequenced sample was blood, obtained after autologous hematopoietic stem cell transplantation. The receptors were gathered from a girl aged 10-17 years with multiple sclerosis. Donor details come from another sample of the same person, matched by shared clones.

This clonotype was found a few times. The chain joins TRBV29-1 to TRBJ2-5; tentative D call: TRBD2 (6 bases). CDR1 and CDR2 (germline): SQVTM, ANQGSEA. The CDR3 is made up of 14 amino acids. V lost 6 bases, J lost 5 bases, and 19 bases lay in between. The CDR3 sequence: CSVHQPGRQETQYF. The DNA of the CDR3 is TGCAGCGTCCACCAGCCGGGGAGGCAGGAGACCCAGTACTTC.

CDR3 coding DNA: TGCAGCGTTGACCGGGGACGGCCCTACGAGCAGTACTTC. It yields the protein CSVDRGRPYEQYF. V is TRBV29-1 and J is TRBJ2-7; either TRBD1 or TRBD2 may supply D (5 bases each). Germline CDR1 is SQVTM and CDR2 is ANQGSEA. The CDR3 contains 13 residues. Trimming cost V 3 bases and J 2 bases, with 11 bases left between them.

As for this clonotype: Possible read error: a much larger clone is one base away. The chain employs TRBV5-1 and TRBJ2-7; TRBD2 aligns across 9 bases. Unmatched junction bases numbered 10, after V lost 2 bases and J lost 7 bases. CDR3 length: 15 amino acids. CDR1 SGHRS and CDR2 YFSETQ come from the germline V gene. CDR3 loop: CASSFSGGRVNEQYF. The CDR3 bases are TGCGCCAGCAGCTTTAGTGGCGGGAGGGTCAATGAGCAGTACTTC.

This clonotype turned up a few times. The chain combines TRBV6-6 with TRBJ1-1; D not certain. V was trimmed by 4 bases and J by 4 bases, leaving 13 bases between them. Germline-derived CDR1 and CDR2 are MNHNY and SVGAGI (reference sequence). There are 14 residues in the CDR3. The CDR3 reads CASSLAARGTEAFF. The CDR3 DNA sequence: TGTGCCAGCAGTTTGGCCGCTCGTGGCACTGAAGCTTTCTTT.

Comment on this clonotype: This may arise from a read error, as a much more abundant clone is one base away. The chain recombines TRBV20-1 with TRBJ2-7; tentative D call: TRBD1 (7 bases). This CDR3 spans 17 amino acids. Germline V gives CDR1 DFQATT, CDR2 SNEGSKA (reference sequence). V was pared by 5 bases and J by 2 bases, with 25 bases between. The chain's CDR3 is CSALRGKRASAPYEQYF. CDR3 nucleotide sequence: TGCAGTGCTCTCAGGGGGAAAAGGGCTAGCGCTCCCTACGAGCAGTACTTC.

V is TRBV6-1 and J is TRBJ2-1, with 12 bases fitting TRBD2. The CDR3 is made up of 17 amino acids. CDR1 MNHNS and CDR2 SASEGT come from the germline V gene. V lost 6 bases, J lost 6 bases, and 12 bases stayed unmatched. The CDR3 is CASRDLAGGPRFNEQFF. Written as DNA, the CDR3 is TGTGCCAGCAGGGATCTAGCGGGGGGGCCGAGGTTCAATGAGCAGTTCTTC.

The chain carries TRBV29-1 and TRBJ2-3; 12 nucleotides align to TRBD2. Trimming removed 6 bases from V and 4 bases from J; junction bases left unmatched: 8. Germline CDR1 and CDR2: SQVTM and ANQGSEA. The CDR3 is made up of 15 amino acids. The CDR3 coding sequence is TGCAGCGTCTCGACTAGCGGGAGACAGTCAGATACGCAGTATTTT. Translated: CSVSTSGRQSDTQYF.

As DNA, the CDR3 is TGTGCCAGCAGCGGGGGGGGTCTAGCGGGAGGTTATATCTCCTACAATGAGCAGTTCTTC. The encoded protein is CASSGGGLAGGYISYNEQFF. The gene calls are TRBV7-6 and TRBJ2-1, with TRBD2 identical over 11 bases. The trim removed 5 bases at V and 0 bases at J, leaving 15 bases unmatched. The germline V gene encodes CDR1 SGHVS and CDR2 FNYEAQ. CDR3 size: 20 residues. Full variable domain (rest looked up from reference TRBV7-6 and TRBJ2-1): GAGVSQSPRYKVTKRGQDVALRCDPISGHVSLYWYRQALGQGPEFLTYFNYEAQQDKSGLPNDRFSAERPEGSISTLTIQRTEQRDSAMYRCASSGGGLAGGYISYNEQFFGPGTRLTVL.

This clonotype was found a few times. V gene TRBV15 combines with J gene TRBJ1-4; D call uncertain. V lost 4 bases and J lost 7, with 13 bases in between. The CDR3 extends over 14 amino acids. From germline, CDR1 is LNHNV and CDR2 YYDKDF (reference sequence). CDR3 sequence reads: CATSIPRSGEKLFF. The DNA for the CDR3 is TGTGCCACCAGCATCCCCAGGTCGGGTGAAAAACTGTTTTTT.

The genes are TRBV20-1 and TRBJ2-1; D possibly corresponds to TRBD2 (6 bases). This CDR3 spans 15 amino acids. The germline gives CDR1 DFQATT, CDR2 SNEGSKA (reference sequence). Between the trimmed V and J ends, which lost 2 bases and 3 bases, there was a span of 14 bases. CDR3 region: CSARSSNSGYNEQFF. Here the CDR3 DNA reads TGCAGTGCTAGAAGCAGTAATAGCGGCTACAATGAGCAGTTCTTC.

This clonotype was counted a few times. The chain couples TRBV7-2 to TRBJ2-7; tentatively, D is TRBD2 (6 bases). This CDR3 has 14 amino acids. The V end lost 6 bases, the J end lost 4 bases, and 16 bases lay between the germline ends. In germline, CDR1 is SGHTA, CDR2 FQGNSA. The CDR3 is CASSYDGTLYEQYF. CDR3 DNA: TGTGCCAGCAGTTATGACGGGACTTTGTACGAGCAGTACTTC.

The J gene is TRBJ2-1, the V gene TRBV7-3, with 7 bases fitting TRBD2. The CDR3 has 14 residues. CDR1 is SGHTA, CDR2 FQGTGA, per germline. After removal of 2 bases from V and 7 bases from J, the junction contained 5 bases not matched to a gene. The CDR3 coding sequence is TGTGCCAGCAGCTTAGGGGACTATTCAAATGAGCAGTTCTTC. This encodes CASSLGDYSNEQFF.

The chain couples TRBV29-1 to TRBJ2-5, with 9 bases identical to TRBD1. With 7 bases clipped from V and 5 bases from J, the junction kept 8 bases outside the gene matches. CDR1 SQVTM and CDR2 ANQGSEA come from the germline V gene. The CDR3 length is 13 residues. CDR3: CSAGQGLGETQYF. CDR3 DNA: TGCAGCGCAGGACAGGGGTTGGGGGAGACCCAGTACTTC.

About this clonotype: The junction does not match germline at one end; this may be a read error. The gene calls are TRBV18 and TRBJ1-2, with 8 bases that match TRBD1. Germline V gene lookup returns CDR1 KGHSH and CDR2 LQKENI. The CDR3 is 15 amino acids. The CDR3 region is CASSPLGQENYGYTF. The CDR3, as DNA: TGTGCCAGCTCTCCACTGGGACAGGAGAACTATGGCTACACCTTC.

J is TRBJ1-1 and V is TRBV20-1, with D hard to call. Trimming took off 5 bases at V and 0 bases at J, with 10 bases between the two ends. Germline V CDR1 and CDR2: DFQATT, SNEGSKA (reference sequence). The CDR3 sequence is 13 residues long. The CDR3 nucleotides read TGCAGTGCTTACTGGACGGTGAACACTGAAGCTTTCTTT. Translated, it gives CSAYWTVNTEAFF.

This chain connects TRBV29-1 to TRBJ2-1; 9 bases map to TRBD2. Trimming cost V 0 bases and J 5 bases; bases outside gene matches: 2. Germline V CDR1 and CDR2: SQVTM, ANQGSEA. This CDR3 contains 14 residues. In DNA form, the CDR3 reads TGCAGCGTTGAAGAGACTAGCGGAAACAATGAGCAGTTCTTC. Its translation is CSVEETSGNNEQFF.

The chain recombines TRBV25-1 with TRBJ2-5; D not resolved. The last part of the DNA fits TRBJ2-7 better; the J call may be wrong. This CDR3 region has 14 residues. CDR1 is MGHDK, CDR2 SYGVNS, per germline. DNA of the CDR3: TGTGCCAGCAGTGGATCTTGGGGATTTAGCGAGCAGTACTTC. Protein: CASSGSWGFSEQYF.

This clonotype appeared a few times. The chain links TRBV27 to TRBJ2-1; 7 bases align to TRBD1. Germline V gives CDR1 MNHEY, CDR2 SMNVEV (reference sequence). This CDR3 is built from 17 residues. The V gene end was trimmed by 0 bases and the J gene end by 7 bases; junction bases not matched to a gene: 12. This CDR3 is CASSLSGTDILRNEQFF. The CDR3 bases are TGTGCCAGCAGTTTATCGGGGACAGATATATTGAGAAATGAGCAGTTCTTC.

This clonotype showed up just a few times. CDR3 protein: CASSLVSGNSYGYTF. Written as DNA, the CDR3 is TGTGCCAGCAGCTTAGTATCGGGCAACTCCTATGGCTACACCTTC. The chain carries TRBV7-2 and TRBJ1-2; D is ambiguous. CDR1 is SGHTA and CDR2 is FQGNSA in the germline V gene. The V end lost 1 base, the J end lost 4 bases, and 13 bases lay between the germline ends. The CDR3 is 15 amino acids.

This clonotype was seen just once. V is TRBV7-8 and J is TRBJ1-5; a possible D gene is TRBD1 (6 bases). The ends were cut back, 5 bases at V and 0 bases at J, with 17 bases in the middle. Germline V gene data show CDR1 as SGHVS and CDR2 as FQNEAQ. CDR3 length: 17 amino acids. The CDR3 region is CASSRGGRPYSNQPQHF. CDR3 sequence (DNA): TGTGCCAGCAGCAGGGGGGGCAGACCCTATAGCAATCAGCCCCAGCATTTT.

Only a few counts were recorded for this clonotype. V usage is TRBV20-1 and J usage is TRBJ2-3; TRBD1 is a possible D gene (7 bases). The germline gives CDR1 DFQATT, CDR2 SNEGSKA (reference sequence). This CDR3 has 16 residues. V dropped 3 bases and J dropped 9 bases, with 25 bases sitting between them. The CDR3 region has the DNA TGCAGTGCTAGCCTCCGCGGAGGGGGCAGGTGGGGGACGCAGTATTTT. This gives the protein CSASLRGGGRWGTQYF.

V gene TRBV29-1 combines with J gene TRBJ1-4; D ambiguous. The CDR3 extends over 11 amino acids. Germline values: CDR1 SQVTM, CDR2 ANQGSEA. Trimming took 3 bases from V and 6 from J, leaving 5 bases between them. This chain's CDR3 is CSVDGYEKLFF. CDR3 nucleotide sequence: TGCAGCGTTGACGGCTATGAAAAACTGTTTTTT.

The chain combines TRBV5-1 with TRBJ2-1; D gene uncertain. Trimming pared 0 bases from V and 4 bases from J, leaving 8 bases between. The CDR3 runs to 14 residues. The germline gives CDR1 SGHRS, CDR2 YFSETQ. The CDR3 spells CASSLEGGYNEQFF. The CDR3 DNA sequence: TGCGCCAGCAGCTTGGAGGGCGGTTACAATGAGCAGTTCTTC.

In this sample, this clonotype turned up once. The chain combines TRBV15 with TRBJ2-7; D may be TRBD2 (5 bases). Germline V CDR1 and CDR2: LNHNV, YYDKDF (reference sequence). Trimming took 3 bases from V and 7 from J, leaving 13 bases between them. CDR3 length equals 13 residues. The CDR3 reads CATSRDGGREQYF. CDR3 DNA sequence: TGTGCCACCAGCAGGGACGGCGGGCGTGAGCAGTACTTC.

The table lists this clonotype with many counts. The chain uses TRBV20-1 and TRBJ2-1; 8 nucleotides align to TRBD2. The germline gives CDR1 DFQATT, CDR2 SNEGSKA (reference sequence). This CDR3 comprises 15 residues. After removal of 6 bases from V and 8 bases from J, the junction contained 15 bases not matched to a gene. The CDR3 DNA sequence: TGCAGTGCCGAAACGGGACTAGTTTCACTCCATGAGCAGTTCTTC. It codes for CSAETGLVSLHEQFF.

The V gene is TRBV27, the J gene TRBJ2-7, with 7 bases matching TRBD2. Germline values: CDR1 MNHEY, CDR2 SMNVEV (reference sequence). This CDR3 contains 13 residues. With V trimmed by 6 bases and J by 4 bases, 6 bases remained unmatched. In nucleotides, the CDR3 is TGTGCCAGCAGCCGGGGAGGGGCTTACGAGCAGTACTTC. This gives the protein CASSRGGAYEQYF.

In this sample, this clonotype turned up a few times. The J gene is TRBJ2-1, the V gene TRBV4-1; 10 bases are shared with TRBD2. Germline V gives CDR1 MGHRA, CDR2 YSYEKL. The CDR3 contains 17 residues. V lost 4 bases and J lost 7; bases outside the gene matches: 13. Here the CDR3 reads CASSPLKLASGGNEQFF. CDR3 in DNA: TGCGCCAGCAGCCCCCTAAAGCTAGCTAGCGGGGGTAATGAGCAGTTCTTC.